A selection of T cell receptor beta chains follows, all from one sample in a study of identical twins. From the 5' RACE reads, TCRdb called clonotypes with MiXCR, one entry per CDR3 protein. The sample contains 1.5 million or so distinct CDR3 sequences, about 31% of which appear only once. Sequencing used cord blood. All receptors derive from a newborn girl in good health. The CDR3 runs from the conserved cysteine through the conserved F or W. The D gene is left open where the match is weak. A clone size is listed for some rows: how often the clone was seen (once, few, many), or a class if it is expanded.

11	TRBJ1-2	few	NA	TRBV30	TGTGCCCGGACGGTGGTATCCGGCTACACCTTC	CARTVVSGYTF
12	TRBJ1-2	few	NA	TRBV27	TGTGCCAGCAGTTCTCGGGACGGACACTACACCTTC	CASSSRDGHYTF
15	TRBJ2-1	NA	TRBD2	TRBV11-2	TGTGCCATCAGCCGGACTAGCGGGGGGTACAATGAGCAGTTCTTC	CAISRTSGGYNEQFF
16	TRBJ2-3	NA	TRBD2	TRBV4-2	TGTGCCAGCAGCCTTGAAGCGGGGGGTAGCACAGATACGCAGTATTTT	CASSLEAGGSTDTQYF
15	TRBJ1-4	NA	NA	TRBV3-1	TGTGCCAGCAGCCAGAAGTTACGGGTTGGAGAAAAACTGTTTTTT	CASSQKLRVGEKLFF
14	TRBJ2-2	NA	NA	TRBV9	TGTGCCAGCAGTGACCGTGGGGGTACCGGGGAGCTGTTTTTT	CASSDRGGTGELFF
13	TRBJ1-1	NA	TRBD1	TRBV29-1	TGCAGCGTTGGACAGGGGGATAACACTGAAGCTTTCTTT	CSVGQGDNTEAFF
20	TRBJ2-1	NA	TRBD2	TRBV5-1	TGCGCCAGCAGCTTGGCCCGTCTAACGGGAGGGAAGTGGGGGTACAATGAGCAGTTCTTC	CASSLARLTGGKWGYNEQFF
15	TRBJ2-5	NA	NA	TRBV3-1	TGTGCCAGCAGCCAATCCGCCGGACCCCAAGAGACCCAGTACTTC	CASSQSAGPQETQYF
14	TRBJ2-5	many	TRBD2	TRBV10-3	TGTGCCATCAGTGGAACTAGCGTACGAGAGACCCAGTACTTC	CAISGTSVRETQYF
15	TRBJ2-7	NA	NA	TRBV4-2	TGTGCCAGCAGCCAGCTAGGACTGGCCTCCTACGAGCAGTACTTC	CASSQLGLASYEQYF
13	TRBJ2-1	few	TRBD2	TRBV6-1	TGTGCCAGTTTGCAGCGGGAGTACAATGAGCAGTTCTTC	CASLQREYNEQFF
17	TRBJ2-3	NA	TRBD2	TRBV9	TGTGCCAGCAGCGTAGTGGGGACTAGCGGGAGCACAGATACGCAGTATTTT	CASSVVGTSGSTDTQYF
16	TRBJ2-7	NA	NA	TRBV10-3	TGTGCCATCAGTGAGTCCCTGGTAGGTCCCTACAATGAGCAGTACTTC	CAISESLVGPYNEQYF
18	TRBJ1-6	few	TRBD1	TRBV11-2	TGTGCCAGCAGCTCCCGGACAGGGGCCAGCTCCTATAATTCACCCCTCCACTTT	CASSSRTGASSYNSPLHF
13	TRBJ1-2	NA	NA	TRBV20-1	TGCAGTGCTAGTGGAGGGTCTGGGGGTGGCTACACCTTC	CSASGGSGGGYTF
19	TRBJ2-3	NA	TRBD2	TRBV7-2	TGTGCCAGCAGCTTAACGGCCCGACTAGCGGGAAGGGACACAGATACGCAGTATTTT	CASSLTARLAGRDTDTQYF
15	TRBJ2-7	few	NA	TRBV6-2/TRBV6-3	TGTGCCAGCAGTTACTCCCAGGGAGCAATCTACGAGCAGTACTTC	CASSYSQGAIYEQYF
13	TRBJ2-7	NA	TRBD1	TRBV20-1	TGCAGTGCGCACCTGACAGGGGCCTACGAGCAGTACTTC	CSAHLTGAYEQYF
13	TRBJ1-2	NA	TRBD1	TRBV20-1	TGCAGTGACTATCGGACAGGGCACTATGGCTACACCTTC	CSDYRTGHYGYTF
13	TRBJ2-3	few	NA	TRBV5-1	TGCGCCAGCAGTTACGGCCAGGGGGATACGCAGTATTTT	CASSYGQGDTQYF
15	TRBJ1-1	NA	NA	TRBV4-2	TGTGCCAGCAGCCTTGCGACAGGAAAAAACGCTGAAGCTTTCTTT	CASSLATGKNAEAFF
17	TRBJ2-1	few	TRBD2	TRBV4-1	TGCGCCAGCAGCCAGAGGCCGGCACTAGCGGGGTACAATGAGCAGTTCTTC	CASSQRPALAGYNEQFF
16	TRBJ2-4	few	TRBD1	TRBV27	TGTGCCAGCAGTTTAAAGGGTCAGGGGGCCGTTAACATTCAGTACTTC	CASSLKGQGAVNIQYF
14	TRBJ2-3	many	NA	TRBV27	TGTGCCAGCAGTTTATCGCCGGGCACAGATACGCAGTATTTT	CASSLSPGTDTQYF
15	TRBJ1-2	few	NA	TRBV3-1	TGTGCCAGCAGCCAGCTTAGGGTGGGTGACTATGGCTACACCTTC	CASSQLRVGDYGYTF